The 2 T cell receptor beta chains presented below share a single source sample, sequenced in a study of cytomegalovirus exposure and HLA in healthy donors (dated by TCRdb to the late 2010s). The protocol used for the library was the immunoSEQ multiplex PCR assay. The multiplex PCR relied on a mix of 60 forward primers for TCR Vbeta segments and 13 reverse primers for TCR Jbeta segments. The table was pulled from immuneACCESS by TCRdb, which kept in-frame rearrangements only. Such tables lose some clones; where checked, under half of the loss comes from unresolved V genes, and the rest has no known cause. The sample records around 61,000 clones, 55% to 75% of which are singletons. The ten top clones hold 15% to 20% of the sample. Sequencing used PBMCs. The receptors stem from a man aged 35-49 years in good health and CMV-seropositive.

In its sample, this clone was seen a few times. J is TRBJ2-1 and V is TRBV7-9, with D possibly matching TRBD2 (5 bases). The V gene's germline CDR1 is SEHNR and CDR2 FQNEAQ (reference sequence). The CDR3 contains 15 residues. The V and J ends lost 3 bases and 5 bases respectively, with 14 bases between them. The CDR3 sequence: CASSFTGESHNEQFF. DNA of the CDR3: TGTGCCAGCAGCTTTACCGGGGAGTCCCACAATGAGCAGTTCTTC.

This clone showed up just a few times. The V call is TRBV30, the J call TRBJ1-6; D call uncertain. The V end lost 0 bases, the J end lost 9 bases, and 12 bases lay between the germline ends. This CDR3 contains 14 residues. Germline CDR1 is GTSNPN and CDR2 is SVGIG (reference sequence). Here the CDR3 reads CAWSVQGSGSPLHF. CDR3 bases: TGTGCCTGGAGTGTACAAGGCAGCGGTTCACCCCTCCACTTT.